These T cell receptor beta chains were read from a single sample in a study of CD8 T cells in ankylosing spondylitis. TCRdb called the 5' RACE reads again in MiXCR, with one record for every CDR3 protein. The sample includes some 800,000 distinct CDR3 sequences, roughly 10% of them seen just once. Sequences were obtained from blood, either unsorted or a sorted T cell fraction (not recorded which). The receptors originated from a male donor with ankylosing spondylitis. The CDR3 runs from the conserved cysteine through the conserved F or W. The order of the fields is CDR3 DNA, CDR3 protein, CDR3 length, D gene, clone size, V gene, J gene. A D gene is named only where the DNA matches it firmly. Only part of the rows carry a size: once, few, many, or a class if the clone is expanded.

TGCAGTGCTAGAGATTTGTTAGCAGAAGAGACCCAGTACTTC	CSARDLLAEETQYF	14	NA	NA	TRBV20-1	TRBJ2-5
TGTGCCAGCACCCGCCCGGGACTAGCGGGGGTCTACGAGCAGTACTTC	CASTRPGLAGVYEQYF	16	TRBD2	NA	TRBV7-9	TRBJ2-7
TGTGCCAGCAGCGACCCCCACCTTGGGACAGATACGCAGTATTTT	CASSDPHLGTDTQYF	15	NA	NA	TRBV9	TRBJ2-3
TGTGCCAGCAGCGTAGGTGGATTAACCTACGAGCAGTACTTC	CASSVGGLTYEQYF	14	NA	few	TRBV9	TRBJ2-7
TGCAGTGCTAGAGATAGCACAGAAGGCACAGATACGCAGTATTTT	CSARDSTEGTDTQYF	15	NA	once	TRBV20-1	TRBJ2-3
TGTGCCAGCAGCTTCCAAGCGGGAGAGTACAATGAGCAGTTCTTC	CASSFQAGEYNEQFF	15	TRBD2	many	TRBV3-1	TRBJ2-1
TGTGCCAGCTCTCAGCAGGGGTGGACAGATACGCAGTATTTT	CASSQQGWTDTQYF	14	NA	NA	TRBV18	TRBJ2-3
TGTGCCAGCAGCTTAGGAGGGAGGGTGAACACTGAAGCTTTCTTT	CASSLGGRVNTEAFF	15	NA	few	TRBV7-9	TRBJ1-1
TGTGCCATCAGTGTCGTGGGGGCCTCCTACGAGCAGTACTTC	CAISVVGASYEQYF	14	NA	few	TRBV10-3	TRBJ2-7
TGCGCCAGCAGCTTACACGACAGGGGAAGGAATGAGCAGTTCTTC	CASSLHDRGRNEQFF	15	TRBD1	NA	TRBV5-1	TRBJ2-1
TGTGCCAGCAGCTTGAGACAGGGGAGTCTAGAGACCCAGTACTTC	CASSLRQGSLETQYF	15	TRBD1	few	TRBV7-2	TRBJ2-5
TGTGCCAGCAGCCAAGGGGCTGTCGACTATGGCTACACCTTC	CASSQGAVDYGYTF	14	NA	NA	TRBV3-1	TRBJ1-2
TGTGCCAGCAGCCTTCGGACGGGGACTTTGAACACTGAAGCTTTCTTT	CASSLRTGTLNTEAFF	16	NA	few	TRBV7-9	TRBJ1-1
TGCGCCAGCAGCCAAGACCAGAAGGTTTACAATGAGCAGTTCTTC	CASSQDQKVYNEQFF	15	NA	NA	TRBV4-3	TRBJ2-1
TGCAGGTCAGGGGTTGGAGTCTTCGGCTACACCTTC	CRSGVGVFGYTF	12	NA	many	TRBV20-1	TRBJ1-2
TGTGCCAGCAGCGGGGCTAGCGGTTTAAACACCGGGGAGCTGTTTTTT	CASSGASGLNTGELFF	16	TRBD2	NA	TRBV2	TRBJ2-2
TGTGCCAGCAGTTCTAGCGGGGGCACAGATACGCAGTATTTT	CASSSSGGTDTQYF	14	TRBD2	many	TRBV12-3/TRBV12-4	TRBJ2-3
TGCAGTGCTAGAGATTATGCAAGGGTCATTCAGTACTTC	CSARDYARVIQYF	13	NA	NA	TRBV20-1	TRBJ2-4
TGTGCCATCCAAGAGACCGATTCACCCCTCCACTTT	CAIQETDSPLHF	12	NA	NA	TRBV28	TRBJ1-6
TGTGCCAGCAGCCCTACCGGGACTAGCGGGGGGGCGGGTACGCAGTATTTT	CASSPTGTSGGAGTQYF	17	TRBD2	few	TRBV7-3	TRBJ2-3
TGTGCCAGCAGCGTAGCTGGGTCTGGCTCCTACAATGAGCAGTTCTTC	CASSVAGSGSYNEQFF	16	NA	NA	TRBV9	TRBJ2-1
TGTGTCAGCAGTTACTTCGGGACGGGTGAAGCTTTCTTT	CVSSYFGTGEAFF	13	NA	NA	TRBV6-2/TRBV6-3	TRBJ1-1
TGTGCCAGCAGCTTAGACAGGGCAGGGGGCTACGAGCAGTACTTC	CASSLDRAGGYEQYF	15	TRBD1	NA	TRBV7-2	TRBJ2-7